This T cell receptor beta chain is from a study of shared clonotypes between healthy human individuals. Broader study findings: Sequencing of the sorted subsets was shown by rarefaction to be incomplete despite large depth. In this cohort, only blood was sampled, and tissue repertoires likely differ. The authors expected sequencing depth to affect clonotype sharing among donors.

To note about this clone: Its antigen remains unknown.

Assay: immunoSEQ multiplex PCR; the TCRdb copy retains only in-frame clones and omits some. The profile shows around 1,000,000 clones, around three quarters of them singletons. CDR1 is MDHEN, CDR2 SYDVKM, per germline. Losses at the gene ends were 4 bases for V and 1 base for J; bases not matched to a gene: 6. The CDR3 length is 15 residues. The chain combines TRBV28 with TRBJ2-5; TRBD1 agrees at 7 bases. The source is a man aged 18-30 years in good health. Some clones in this sample may be carry-over from other donors' samples. Sequenced sample: memory CD4+ T cells from PBMCs. Subset indicated: CD45RA-negative fraction. In DNA form, the CDR3 reads TGTGCCAGCAGTTCACCGGGACAGATCCAAGAGACCCAGTACTTC. It encodes CASSSPGQIQETQYF.